Described below is a single T cell receptor (beta chain) sequence and its context. As yet, its antigen is unknown. The data were obtained in a study of graft-versus-host responses after intestinal transplantation. Whole-study results and caveats: Marrow from the recipient contained GvH clones, some of which had appeared first in ileum or blood. Allograft clonal ratios (graft-versus-host to host-versus-graft) were high in patients who had graft-donor T cell macrochimerism.

The data were produced by immunoSEQ multiplex PCR, yet TCRdb's version contains in-frame clones alone and is incomplete. Among about 29,000 clones listed, approximately 93% were seen once. Trimming left V 2 bases short and J 2 bases short, with 18 bases between. This CDR3 contains 18 residues. Germline CDR1 and CDR2: SGHVS and FQNEAQ. The sequence was collected from a human patient who received an intestinal transplant, so some T cells may come from the graft donor. Material: PBMCs, obtained approximately ten weeks after intestinal transplant. The chain joins TRBV7-8 to TRBJ2-2; D ambiguous. The DNA for the CDR3 is TGTGCCAGCAGCTTATCGGCTACCGATAACTCAAACACCGGGGAGCTGTTTTTT. Amino acids: CASSLSATDNSNTGELFF.